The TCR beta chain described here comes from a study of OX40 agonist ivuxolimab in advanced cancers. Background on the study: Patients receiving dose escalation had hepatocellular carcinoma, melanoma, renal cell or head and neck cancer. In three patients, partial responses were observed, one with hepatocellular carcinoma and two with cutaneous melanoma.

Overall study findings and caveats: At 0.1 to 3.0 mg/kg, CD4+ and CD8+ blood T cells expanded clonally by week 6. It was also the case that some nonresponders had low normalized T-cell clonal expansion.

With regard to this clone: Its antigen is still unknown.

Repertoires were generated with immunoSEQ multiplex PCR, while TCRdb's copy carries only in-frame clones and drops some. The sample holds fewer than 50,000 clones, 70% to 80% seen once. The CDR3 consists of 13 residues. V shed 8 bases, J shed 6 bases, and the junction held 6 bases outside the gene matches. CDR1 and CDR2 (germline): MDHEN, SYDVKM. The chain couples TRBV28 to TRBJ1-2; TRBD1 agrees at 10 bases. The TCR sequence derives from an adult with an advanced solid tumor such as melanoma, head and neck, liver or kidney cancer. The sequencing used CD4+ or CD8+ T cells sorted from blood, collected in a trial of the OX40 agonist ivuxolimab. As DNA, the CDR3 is TGTGCCAGCCTTCGACAGGGGGCGAATGGCTACACCTTC. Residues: CASLRQGANGYTF.